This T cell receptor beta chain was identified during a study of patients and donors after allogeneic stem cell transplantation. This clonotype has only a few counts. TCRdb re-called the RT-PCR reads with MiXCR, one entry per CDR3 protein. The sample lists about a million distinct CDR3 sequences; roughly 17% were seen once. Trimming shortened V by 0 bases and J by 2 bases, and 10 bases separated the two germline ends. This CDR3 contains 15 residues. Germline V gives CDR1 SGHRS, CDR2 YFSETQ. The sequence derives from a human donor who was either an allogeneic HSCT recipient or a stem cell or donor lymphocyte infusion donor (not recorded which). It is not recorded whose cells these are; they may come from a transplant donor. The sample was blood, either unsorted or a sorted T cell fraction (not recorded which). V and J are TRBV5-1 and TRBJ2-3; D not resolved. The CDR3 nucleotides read TGCGCCAGCAGCTTGGCCGTTAGGAACACAGATACGCAGTATTTT. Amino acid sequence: CASSLAVRNTDTQYF.